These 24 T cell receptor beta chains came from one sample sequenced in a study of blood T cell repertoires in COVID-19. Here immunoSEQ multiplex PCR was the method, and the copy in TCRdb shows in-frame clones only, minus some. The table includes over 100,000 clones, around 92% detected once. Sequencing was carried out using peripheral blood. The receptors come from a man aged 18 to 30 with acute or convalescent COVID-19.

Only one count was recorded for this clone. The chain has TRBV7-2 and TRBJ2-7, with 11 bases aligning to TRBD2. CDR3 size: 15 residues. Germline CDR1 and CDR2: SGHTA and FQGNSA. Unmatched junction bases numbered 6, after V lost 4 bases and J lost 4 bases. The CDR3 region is CASSSIAGGRYEQYF. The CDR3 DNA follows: TGTGCCAGCAGCTCAATAGCGGGGGGGAGGTACGAGCAGTACTTC.

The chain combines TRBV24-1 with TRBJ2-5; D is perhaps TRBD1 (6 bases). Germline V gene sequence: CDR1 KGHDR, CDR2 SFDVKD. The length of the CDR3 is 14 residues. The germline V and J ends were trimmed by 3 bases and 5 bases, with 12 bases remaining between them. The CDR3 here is CATSDASGAETQYF. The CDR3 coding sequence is TGTGCCACCAGTGATGCCTCAGGGGCGGAGACCCAGTACTTC.

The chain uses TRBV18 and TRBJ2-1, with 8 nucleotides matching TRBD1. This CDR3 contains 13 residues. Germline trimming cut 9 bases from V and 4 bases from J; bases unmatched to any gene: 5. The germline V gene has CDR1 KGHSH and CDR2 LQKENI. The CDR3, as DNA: TGTGCCAGTCGGACAGGGCTTTACAATGAGCAGTTCTTC. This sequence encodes CASRTGLYNEQFF.

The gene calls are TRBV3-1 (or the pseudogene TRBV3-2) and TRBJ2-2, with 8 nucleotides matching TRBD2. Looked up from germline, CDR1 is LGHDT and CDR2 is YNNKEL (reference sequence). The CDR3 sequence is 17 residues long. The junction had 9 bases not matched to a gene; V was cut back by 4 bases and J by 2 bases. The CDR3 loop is CASSRGSGGPNTGELFF. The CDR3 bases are TGTGCCAGCAGCCGGGGGAGCGGGGGACCCAACACCGGGGAGCTGTTTTTT.

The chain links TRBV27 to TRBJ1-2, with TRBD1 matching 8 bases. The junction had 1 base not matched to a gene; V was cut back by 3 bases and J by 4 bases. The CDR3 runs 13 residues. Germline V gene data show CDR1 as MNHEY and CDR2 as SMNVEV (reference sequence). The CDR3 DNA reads TGTGCCAGCAGTTTCACAGGGGGCTATGGCTACACCTTC. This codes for CASSFTGGYGYTF.

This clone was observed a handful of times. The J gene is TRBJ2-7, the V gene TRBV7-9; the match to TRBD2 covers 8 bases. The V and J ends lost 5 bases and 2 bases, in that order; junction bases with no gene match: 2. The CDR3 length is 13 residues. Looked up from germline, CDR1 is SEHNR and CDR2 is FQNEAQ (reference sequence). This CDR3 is CASSPGGPYEQYF. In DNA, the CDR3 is TGTGCCAGCAGCCCGGGGGGGCCCTACGAGCAGTACTTC.

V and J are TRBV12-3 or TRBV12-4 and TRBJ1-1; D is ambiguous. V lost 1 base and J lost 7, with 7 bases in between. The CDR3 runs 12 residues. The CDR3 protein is CASSLGRNEAFF. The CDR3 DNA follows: TGTGCCAGCAGTTTAGGGCGGAATGAAGCTTTCTTT.

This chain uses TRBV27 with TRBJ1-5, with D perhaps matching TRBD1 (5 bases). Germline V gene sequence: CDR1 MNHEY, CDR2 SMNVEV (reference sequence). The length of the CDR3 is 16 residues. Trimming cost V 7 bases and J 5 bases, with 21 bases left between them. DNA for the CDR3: TGTGCCAGCAAAGCGGTAGGGGAGGGAGTTCATCAGCCCCAGCATTTT. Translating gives CASKAVGEGVHQPQHF.

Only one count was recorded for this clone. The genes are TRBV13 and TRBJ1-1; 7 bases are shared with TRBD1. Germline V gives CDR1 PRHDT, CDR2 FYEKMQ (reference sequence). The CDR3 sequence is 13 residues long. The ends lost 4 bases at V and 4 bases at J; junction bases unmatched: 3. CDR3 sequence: CASSSPGGTEAFF. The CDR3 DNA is TGTGCCAGCAGCTCACCAGGGGGCACTGAAGCTTTCTTT.

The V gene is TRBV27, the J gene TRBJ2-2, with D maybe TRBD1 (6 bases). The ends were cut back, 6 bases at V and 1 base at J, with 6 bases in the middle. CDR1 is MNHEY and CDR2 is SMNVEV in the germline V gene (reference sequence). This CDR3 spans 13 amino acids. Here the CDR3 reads CASRQGNTGELFF. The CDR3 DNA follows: TGTGCCAGCAGACAGGGGAACACCGGGGAGCTGTTTTTT.

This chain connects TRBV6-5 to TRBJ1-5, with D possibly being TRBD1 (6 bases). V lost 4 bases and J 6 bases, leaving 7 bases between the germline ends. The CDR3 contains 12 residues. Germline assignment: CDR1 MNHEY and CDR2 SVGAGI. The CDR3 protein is CASSSRGQPQHF. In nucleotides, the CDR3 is TGTGCCAGCAGTTCCAGGGGTCAGCCCCAGCATTTT.

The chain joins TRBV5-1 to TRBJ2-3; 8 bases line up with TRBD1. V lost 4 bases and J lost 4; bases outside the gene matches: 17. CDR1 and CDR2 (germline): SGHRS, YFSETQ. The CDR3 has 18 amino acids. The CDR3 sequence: CASSPIAGGTGSADTQYF. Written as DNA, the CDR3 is TGCGCCAGCAGCCCCATTGCCGGCGGGACAGGATCCGCAGATACGCAGTATTTT.

As DNA, the CDR3 is TGTGCCAGCAGCGTAGTCAGGGAAGGCACTGAAGCTTTCTTT. It translates to CASSVVREGTEAFF. The chain links TRBV9 to TRBJ1-1; tentative D call: TRBD1 (5 bases). The germline V and J ends were trimmed by 0 bases and 4 bases, with 10 bases remaining between them. CDR3 length: 14 residues. Germline values: CDR1 SGDLS, CDR2 YYNGEE.

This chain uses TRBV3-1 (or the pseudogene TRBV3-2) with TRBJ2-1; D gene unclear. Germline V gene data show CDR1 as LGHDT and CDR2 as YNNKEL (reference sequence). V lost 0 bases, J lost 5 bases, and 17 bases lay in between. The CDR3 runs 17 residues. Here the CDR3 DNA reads TGTGCCAGCAGCCAAGATACATTGTCCCCCTTAAACAATGAGCAGTTCTTC. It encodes CASSQDTLSPLNNEQFF.

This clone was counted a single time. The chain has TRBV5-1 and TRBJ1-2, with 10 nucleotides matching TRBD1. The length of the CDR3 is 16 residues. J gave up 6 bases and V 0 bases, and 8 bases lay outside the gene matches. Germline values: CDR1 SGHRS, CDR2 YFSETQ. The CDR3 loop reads CASSLGGTGASHGYTF. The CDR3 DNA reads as TGCGCCAGCAGCTTGGGAGGGACAGGGGCTTCGCATGGCTACACCTTC.

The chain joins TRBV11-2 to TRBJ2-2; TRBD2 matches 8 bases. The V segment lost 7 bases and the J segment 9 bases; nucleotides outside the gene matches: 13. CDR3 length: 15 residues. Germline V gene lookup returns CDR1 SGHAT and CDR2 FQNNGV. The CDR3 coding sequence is TGTGCCAGCACCCAATACGGGACTAGTAACAGGGAGCTGTTTTTT. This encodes CASTQYGTSNRELFF. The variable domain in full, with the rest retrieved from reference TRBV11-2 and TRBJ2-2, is EAGVAQSPRYKIIEKRQSVAFWCNPISGHATLYWYQQILGQGPKLLIQFQNNGVVDDSQLPKDRFSAERLKGVDSTLKIQPAKLEDSAVYLCASTQYGTSNRELFFGEGSRLTVL.

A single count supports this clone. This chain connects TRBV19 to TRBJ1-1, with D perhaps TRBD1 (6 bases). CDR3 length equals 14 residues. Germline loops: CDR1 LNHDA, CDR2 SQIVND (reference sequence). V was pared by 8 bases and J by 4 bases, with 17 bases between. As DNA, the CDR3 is TGTGCCAGTGGGATACAGGGTACGGGCACTGAAGCTTTCTTT. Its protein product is CASGIQGTGTEAFF.

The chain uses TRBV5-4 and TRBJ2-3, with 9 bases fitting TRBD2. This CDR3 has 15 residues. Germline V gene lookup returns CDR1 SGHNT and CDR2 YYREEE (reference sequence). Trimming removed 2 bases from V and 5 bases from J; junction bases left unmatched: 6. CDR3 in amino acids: CASSFGGRALDTQYF. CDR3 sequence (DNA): TGTGCCAGCAGCTTCGGCGGGAGGGCCTTAGATACGCAGTATTTT.

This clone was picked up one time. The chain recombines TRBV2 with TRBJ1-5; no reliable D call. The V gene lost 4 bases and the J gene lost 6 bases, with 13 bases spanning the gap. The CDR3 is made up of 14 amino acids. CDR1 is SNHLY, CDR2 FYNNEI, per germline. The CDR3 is CASSVRALSQPQHF. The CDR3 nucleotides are TGTGCCAGCAGTGTGAGGGCCCTCAGTCAGCCCCAGCATTTT.

DNA for the CDR3: TGTGCCAGCAGCTTAGGGGCAGGGGGCAAGGAGACCCAGTACTTC. The encoded protein is CASSLGAGGKETQYF. This rearrangement joins TRBV7-9 to TRBJ2-5; 8 bases agree with TRBD1. Germline V gives CDR1 SEHNR, CDR2 FQNEAQ (reference sequence). CDR3 length: 15 amino acids. Unmatched junction bases numbered 6, after V lost 1 base and J lost 5 bases.

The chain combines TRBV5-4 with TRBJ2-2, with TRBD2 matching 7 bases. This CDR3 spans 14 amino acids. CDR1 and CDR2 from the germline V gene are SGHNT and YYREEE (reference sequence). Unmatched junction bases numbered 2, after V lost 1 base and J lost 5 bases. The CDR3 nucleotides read TGTGCCAGCAGCTTGTGGGGGGGGACCGGGGAGCTGTTTTTT. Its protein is CASSLWGGTGELFF.

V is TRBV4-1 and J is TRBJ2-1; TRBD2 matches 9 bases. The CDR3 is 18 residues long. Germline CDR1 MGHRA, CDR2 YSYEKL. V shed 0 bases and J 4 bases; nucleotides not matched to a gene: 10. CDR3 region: CASSQDVQAGGIYNEQFF. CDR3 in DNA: TGCGCCAGCAGCCAAGATGTCCAAGCGGGGGGAATATACAATGAGCAGTTCTTC.

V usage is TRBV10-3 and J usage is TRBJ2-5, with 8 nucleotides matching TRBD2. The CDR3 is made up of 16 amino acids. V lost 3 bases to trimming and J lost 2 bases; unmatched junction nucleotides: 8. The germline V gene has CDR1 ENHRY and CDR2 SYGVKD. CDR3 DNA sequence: TGTGCCATCAGTGACTTCTCGCGGGGGGTTCAAGAGACCCAGTACTTC. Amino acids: CAISDFSRGVQETQYF.

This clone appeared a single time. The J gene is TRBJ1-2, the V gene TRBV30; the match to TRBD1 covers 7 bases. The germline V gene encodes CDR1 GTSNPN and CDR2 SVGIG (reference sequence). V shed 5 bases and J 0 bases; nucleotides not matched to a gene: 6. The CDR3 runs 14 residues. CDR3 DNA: TGTGCCTGGGGTGACAGGGAGACTAACTATGGCTACACCTTC. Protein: CAWGDRETNYGYTF.